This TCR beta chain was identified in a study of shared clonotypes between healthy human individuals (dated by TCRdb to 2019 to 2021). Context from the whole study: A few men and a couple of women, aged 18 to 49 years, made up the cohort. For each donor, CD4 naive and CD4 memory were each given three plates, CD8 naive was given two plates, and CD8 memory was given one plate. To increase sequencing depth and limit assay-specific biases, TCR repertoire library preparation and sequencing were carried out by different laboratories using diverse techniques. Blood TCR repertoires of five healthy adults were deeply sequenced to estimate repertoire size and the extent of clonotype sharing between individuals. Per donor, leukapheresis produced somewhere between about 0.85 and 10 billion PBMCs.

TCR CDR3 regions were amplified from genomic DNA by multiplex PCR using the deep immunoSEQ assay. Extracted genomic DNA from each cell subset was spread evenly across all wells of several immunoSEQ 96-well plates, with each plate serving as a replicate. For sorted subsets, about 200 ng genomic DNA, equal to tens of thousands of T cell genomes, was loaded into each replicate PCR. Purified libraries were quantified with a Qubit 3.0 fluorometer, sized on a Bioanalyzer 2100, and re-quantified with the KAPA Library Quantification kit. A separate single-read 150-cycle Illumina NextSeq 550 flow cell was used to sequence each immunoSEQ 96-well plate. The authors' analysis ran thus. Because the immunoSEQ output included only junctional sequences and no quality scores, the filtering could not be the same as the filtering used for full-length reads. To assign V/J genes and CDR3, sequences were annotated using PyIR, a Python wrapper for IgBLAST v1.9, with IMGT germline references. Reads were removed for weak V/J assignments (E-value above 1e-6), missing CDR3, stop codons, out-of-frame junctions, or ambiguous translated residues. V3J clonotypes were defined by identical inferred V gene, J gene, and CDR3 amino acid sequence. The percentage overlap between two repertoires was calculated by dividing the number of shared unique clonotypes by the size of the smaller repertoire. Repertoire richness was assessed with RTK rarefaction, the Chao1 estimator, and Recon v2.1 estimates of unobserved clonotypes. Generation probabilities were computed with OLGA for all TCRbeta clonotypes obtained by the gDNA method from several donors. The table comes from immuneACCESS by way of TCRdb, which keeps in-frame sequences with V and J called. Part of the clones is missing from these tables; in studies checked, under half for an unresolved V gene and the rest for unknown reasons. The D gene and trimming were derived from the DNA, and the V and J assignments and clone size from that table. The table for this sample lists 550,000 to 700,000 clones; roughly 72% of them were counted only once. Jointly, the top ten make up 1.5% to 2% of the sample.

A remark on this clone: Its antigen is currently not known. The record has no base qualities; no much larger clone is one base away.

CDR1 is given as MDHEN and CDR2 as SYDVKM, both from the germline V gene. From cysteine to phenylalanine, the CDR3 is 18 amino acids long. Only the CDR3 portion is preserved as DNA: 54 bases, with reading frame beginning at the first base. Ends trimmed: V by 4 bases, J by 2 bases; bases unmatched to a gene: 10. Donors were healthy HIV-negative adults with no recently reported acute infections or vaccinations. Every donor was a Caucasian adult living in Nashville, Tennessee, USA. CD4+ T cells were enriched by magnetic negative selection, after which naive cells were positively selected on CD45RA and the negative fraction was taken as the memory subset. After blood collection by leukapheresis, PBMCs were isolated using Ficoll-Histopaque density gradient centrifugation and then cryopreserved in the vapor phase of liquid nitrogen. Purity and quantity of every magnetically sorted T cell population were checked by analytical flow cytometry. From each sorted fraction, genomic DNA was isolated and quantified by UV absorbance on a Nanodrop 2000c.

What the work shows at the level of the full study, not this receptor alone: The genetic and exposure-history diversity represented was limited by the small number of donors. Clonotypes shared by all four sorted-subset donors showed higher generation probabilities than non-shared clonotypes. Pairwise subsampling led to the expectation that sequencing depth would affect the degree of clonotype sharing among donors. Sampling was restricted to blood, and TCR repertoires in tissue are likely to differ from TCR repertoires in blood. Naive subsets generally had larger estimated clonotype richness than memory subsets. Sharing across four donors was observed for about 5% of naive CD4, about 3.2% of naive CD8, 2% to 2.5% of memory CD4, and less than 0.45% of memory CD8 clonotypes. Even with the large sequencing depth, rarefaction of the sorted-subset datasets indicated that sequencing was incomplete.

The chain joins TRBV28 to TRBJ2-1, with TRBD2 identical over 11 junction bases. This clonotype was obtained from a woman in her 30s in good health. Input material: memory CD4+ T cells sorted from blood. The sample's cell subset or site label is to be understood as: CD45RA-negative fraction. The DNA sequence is TGTGCCAGCAGTTGGGGACTAGCGGTTTCCTTCACCTACAATGAGCAGTTCTTC. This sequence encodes CASSWGLAVSFTYNEQFF.